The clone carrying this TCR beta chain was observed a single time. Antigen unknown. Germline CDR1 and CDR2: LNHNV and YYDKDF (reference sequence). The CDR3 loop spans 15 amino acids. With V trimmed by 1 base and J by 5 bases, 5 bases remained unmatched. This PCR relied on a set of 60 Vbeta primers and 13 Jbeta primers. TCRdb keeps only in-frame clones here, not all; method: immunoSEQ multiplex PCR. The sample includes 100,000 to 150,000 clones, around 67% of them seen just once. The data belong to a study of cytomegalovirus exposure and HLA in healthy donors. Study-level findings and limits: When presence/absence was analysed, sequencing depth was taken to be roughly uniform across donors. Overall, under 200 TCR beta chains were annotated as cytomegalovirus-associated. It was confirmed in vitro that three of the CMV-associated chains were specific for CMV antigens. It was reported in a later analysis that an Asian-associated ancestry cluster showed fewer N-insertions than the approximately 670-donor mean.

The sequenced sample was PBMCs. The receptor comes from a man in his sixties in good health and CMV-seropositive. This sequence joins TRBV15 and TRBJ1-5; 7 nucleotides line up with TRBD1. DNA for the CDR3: TGTGCCACCAGCAGAGCGAGACAGGGTGATCAGCCCCAGCATTTT. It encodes CATSRARQGDQPQHF.